These 26 T cell receptor beta chains were all obtained from the same sample, sequenced in a study of T cells in Graves' hyperthyroidism and ophthalmopathy. Amplified TCR beta CDR3 regions came from RNA transcripts. During a first-round RT-PCR of the TCR CDR3, the HTBI primer set was used. Each CDR3 protein gets one entry after TCRdb re-called the multiplex PCR reads with MiXCR. The sample holds roughly 100,000 distinct CDR3 sequences; approximately 50% are singletons and the top ten take roughly 24%. Sequencing was carried out using blood. These TCRs come from a man between 35 and 55 years old with Graves' hyperthyroidism.

The gene calls are TRBV7-9 and TRBJ2-1; either TRBD1 or TRBD2 may fit D (6 bases each). The CDR3 covers 11 residues. CDR1 SEHNR and CDR2 FQNEAQ come from the germline V gene (reference sequence). Trimming shortened V by 5 bases and J by 10 bases, and 9 bases separated the two germline ends. The chain's CDR3 is CASSRGGEQFF. The DNA of the CDR3 is TGTGCCAGCAGCCGAGGGGGGGAGCAGTTCTTC.

This clonotype was found many times. The chain uses TRBV6-5 and TRBJ1-3; D gene unclear. In germline, CDR1 is MNHEY, CDR2 SVGAGI. V was pared by 5 bases and J by 8 bases, with 13 bases between. The CDR3 runs 13 residues. CDR3 bases: TGTGCCAGCAGTCCCTCCTCTAGAGACACCATATATTTT. The encoded protein is CASSPSSRDTIYF.

The gene calls are TRBV11-2 and TRBJ2-1; D unclear. V was trimmed by 8 bases and J by 2 bases, leaving 16 bases between them. CDR1 is SGHAT, CDR2 FQNNGV, per germline. This CDR3 has 15 residues. CDR3 DNA: TGTGCCAGCTCACACGGGCCAGTGGCCTACAATGAGCAGTTCTTC. This gives the protein CASSHGPVAYNEQFF.

This clonotype was counted at least ten times. J is TRBJ2-5 and V is TRBV4-1; TRBD2 agrees at 12 bases. The CDR3 runs to 15 residues. Trimming took 0 bases from V and 5 from J; bases not matched to a gene: 1. Germline-derived CDR1 and CDR2 are MGHRA and YSYEKL. DNA of the CDR3: TGCGCCAGCAGCCAAGAAACTAGCGGGGGGGAGACCCAGTACTTC. Encoded protein: CASSQETSGGETQYF.

In this sample, this clonotype turned up many times. The J gene is TRBJ2-1, the V gene TRBV29-1, with a tentative D call TRBD1 (6 bases). This CDR3 has 15 amino acids. V lost 1 base and J 8 bases, leaving 18 bases between the germline ends. CDR1 and CDR2 (germline): SQVTM, ANQGSEA. CDR3 sequence (DNA): TGCAGCGTTGAAGGTAAAGGCAGGGGTACGGATGAGCAGTTCTTC. Protein: CSVEGKGRGTDEQFF.

The V call is TRBV12-3 or TRBV12-4, the J call TRBJ2-5; TRBD2 matches 11 bases. This CDR3 comprises 15 residues. V shed 6 bases, J shed 2 bases, and the junction held 5 bases outside the gene matches. The CDR3: CASSFRLAGQETQYF. In DNA form, the CDR3 reads TGTGCCAGCAGCTTCCGACTAGCGGGGCAAGAGACCCAGTACTTC.

Many counts were recorded for this clonotype. This rearrangement joins TRBV14 to TRBJ2-7; 16 bases align to TRBD2. The CDR3 runs to 14 residues. CDR1 SGHDN and CDR2 FVKESK come from the germline V gene. The trim removed 4 bases at V and 12 bases at J, leaving 6 bases unmatched. The CDR3 spells CASSPGTSGRAPYF. As DNA, the CDR3 is TGTGCCAGCAGCCCCGGGACTAGCGGGAGGGCCCCGTACTTC.

This clonotype was seen at least ten times. The rearrangement joins TRBV4-3 to TRBJ2-7, with D possibly matching TRBD1 (5 bases). Trimming removed 2 bases from V and 2 bases from J, with 16 bases in between. The CDR3 extends over 16 amino acids. Germline assignment: CDR1 LGHNA and CDR2 YSLEER. The CDR3 sequence is CASSQSRSKGTYEQYF. CDR3 nucleotides: TGCGCCAGCAGCCAAAGCCGGAGCAAGGGGACCTACGAGCAGTACTTC.

This clonotype was seen a single time. The J gene is TRBJ1-2, the V gene TRBV2; D gene ambiguous. CDR1 and CDR2 (germline): SNHLY, FYNNEI. Trimming removed 8 bases from V and 4 bases from J, with 17 bases in between. This CDR3 region has 14 residues. CDR3 protein: CASLFLDGVYGYTF. The CDR3 DNA is TGTGCCAGCCTCTTTCTTGATGGTGTCTATGGCTACACCTTC.

The chain links TRBV29-1 to TRBJ2-7, with 7 nucleotides matching TRBD2. Germline assignment: CDR1 SQVTM and CDR2 ANQGSEA. The CDR3 loop spans 12 amino acids. V was clipped by 7 bases and J by 4 bases; unmatched bases: 7. The CDR3 coding sequence is TGCAGCGCCCTCGGGGAGGGTTACGAGCAGTACTTC. As protein: CSALGEGYEQYF.

This clonotype was seen many times. The V call is TRBV19, the J call TRBJ2-3, with TRBD2 matching over 12 bases. CDR3 length: 17 residues. Germline V CDR1 and CDR2: LNHDA, SQIVND (reference sequence). V was clipped by 3 bases and J by 0 bases; unmatched bases: 4. CDR3 loop: CASSIGTSGLSTDTQYF. The CDR3 region has the DNA TGTGCCAGTAGTATCGGGACTAGCGGGTTGAGCACAGATACGCAGTATTTT.

This chain connects TRBV5-6 to TRBJ1-6, with D maybe TRBD1 (6 bases). Trimming stripped 5 bases from V and 10 bases from J, with 16 bases between. Germline assignment: CDR1 SGHDT and CDR2 YYEEEE. The length of the CDR3 is 14 residues. CDR3 DNA sequence: TGTGCCAGCAGGCCTTGGGGGGGCTGCTCACCCCTCCACTTT. Amino acids: CASRPWGGCSPLHF.

The table lists this clonotype with a count of one. V is TRBV15 and J is TRBJ1-1; D is undetermined. V shed 3 bases and J shed 1 base, with 9 bases lying between them. Per germline, CDR1 LNHNV and CDR2 YYDKDF (reference sequence). The CDR3 is 14 amino acids. CDR3 region: CATSSLGRNTEAFF. CDR3 coding DNA: TGTGCCACCAGCAGTTTAGGTCGGAACACTGAAGCTTTCTTT.

This clonotype turned up a few times. No conserved phenylalanine or tryptophan ends this CDR3, so it is likely a read error. The DNA is omitted, as the CDR3 cannot be located on it reliably, and the CDR3 follows TCRdb's listing. J is TRBJ2-1 and V is TRBV9; TRBD2, the table's D call, was not compared with the DNA. Germline V lookup: CDR1 SGDLS, CDR2 YYNGEE. The CDR3 is 8 residues long, ends included. This CDR3 is CASSDLAG.

This clonotype occurred many times. The chain carries TRBV15 and TRBJ2-1, with 9 bases identical to TRBD2. Trimming cost V 1 base and J 0 bases; bases outside gene matches: 7. The germline V gene has CDR1 LNHNV and CDR2 YYDKDF (reference sequence). This CDR3 is built from 18 residues. Here the CDR3 DNA reads TGTGCCACCAGCAGAGGACTAGCGGTTTATAGCTCCTACAATGAGCAGTTCTTC. This sequence encodes CATSRGLAVYSSYNEQFF.

In its sample, this clonotype was seen many times. The gene calls are TRBV6-1 and TRBJ1-2; D remains ambiguous. V lost 0 bases to trimming and J lost 3 bases, with 8 bases between them. Per germline, CDR1 MNHNS and CDR2 SASEGT. The CDR3 has 14 residues. CDR3 sequence: CASSEASRHYGYTF. The CDR3 bases are TGTGCCAGCAGTGAAGCCTCAAGACACTATGGCTACACCTTC.

At least ten counts were recorded for this clonotype. The CDR3: CASSRDRAREKLFF. The DNA for the CDR3 is TGTGCCAGCAGCCGAGACAGGGCTAGGGAAAAACTGTTTTTT. The chain is built from TRBV3-1 and TRBJ1-4; 7 nucleotides match TRBD1. CDR1 LGHDT and CDR2 YNNKEL come from the germline V gene (reference sequence). The CDR3 is 14 residues long. Trimming at V came to 4 bases and at J to 8 bases, leaving 7 bases not matched to a gene.

The table lists this clonotype with many counts. V is TRBV5-8 and J is TRBJ2-2; D is possibly TRBD1 (5 bases). CDR3 size: 16 residues. V was cut by 4 bases and J by 6 bases, with 19 bases left in between. The germline V gene encodes CDR1 SGHTS and CDR2 YDEGEE. The CDR3 sequence: CASSPRDTIIPGELFF. Here the CDR3 DNA reads TGTGCCAGCAGCCCCAGGGATACCATCATACCCGGGGAGCTGTTTTTT.

This clonotype was detected a few times. The V and J genes are TRBV10-3 and TRBJ2-1, with 12 bases that match TRBD2. V trimming: 10 bases; J trimming: 2 bases; junction bases outside the gene matches: 15. The CDR3 is 18 amino acids. Germline V lookup: CDR1 ENHRY, CDR2 SYGVKD. CDR3 loop: CASSHGTSGFRAYNEQFF. CDR3 DNA sequence: TGTGCCAGCAGCCACGGGACTAGCGGGTTCAGGGCCTACAATGAGCAGTTCTTC.

This clonotype came up many times. The chain has TRBV6-1 and TRBJ1-5; no clear D gene. Germline lookup yields CDR1 MNHNS and CDR2 SASEGT. Between the trimmed V and J ends, which lost 4 bases and 4 bases, there was a span of 8 bases. This CDR3 has 13 residues. The CDR3 coding sequence is TGTGCCAGCAGTGCCGGGAATAATCAGCCCCAGCATTTT. Its protein is CASSAGNNQPQHF.

A note on this clonotype: The DNA is omitted, as the CDR3 cannot be located on it reliably, and the CDR3 follows TCRdb's listing. The V gene is TRBV7-3, the J gene TRBJ1-1. Including both end residues, the CDR3 is 16 amino acids long. Germline V CDR1 and CDR2: SGHTA, FQGTGA. CDR3 region: CASSPLDVGGGTEASF.

Ten or more counts support this clonotype. V usage is TRBV12-3 or TRBV12-4 and J usage is TRBJ1-1, with 7 bases that match TRBD1. The CDR3 is made up of 14 amino acids. V dropped 3 bases and J dropped 12; count of bases not matched to a gene: 13. CDR3 amino acids: CASSFRQGHHKTFF. CDR3 DNA: TGTGCCAGCAGTTTTCGACAGGGCCACCACAAGACTTTCTTT.

The chain has TRBV5-6 and TRBJ2-7; weak D call: TRBD2 (5 bases). This CDR3 has 15 amino acids. V lost 2 bases and J lost 0, with 12 bases in between. Germline CDR1 SGHDT, CDR2 YYEEEE. CDR3: CASSLGGWNSYEQYF. CDR3 in DNA: TGTGCCAGCAGCTTAGGCGGGTGGAACTCCTACGAGCAGTACTTC.

This clonotype has at least ten counts. The germline gene is not matched at one end of the junction; a read error may be the cause. The chain combines TRBV7-7 with TRBJ2-1; 9 nucleotides line up with TRBD2. This CDR3 is built from 15 residues. Germline values: CDR1 SSHAT, CDR2 FNYEAQ (reference sequence). CDR3 nucleotides: TGTGCTAGCAGCTTGGCCTTAGCGGGGGTCAATGAGCAGTTCTTC. This encodes CASSLALAGVNEQFF.

This clonotype was recorded many times. The rearrangement links TRBV20-1 to TRBJ2-7; 10 nucleotides line up with TRBD2. V trimming: 6 bases; J trimming: 7 bases; junction bases outside the gene matches: 12. The CDR3 runs 14 residues. Germline CDR1 and CDR2: DFQATT and SNEGSKA (reference sequence). The CDR3 spells CSAMGLATLREQYF. The CDR3 coding sequence is TGCAGTGCGATGGGACTAGCGACCCTAAGGGAGCAGTACTTC.

This clonotype was seen only a few times. The V gene is TRBV4-1, the J gene TRBJ2-3; D is tentatively TRBD1 or TRBD2 (5 bases each). There are 17 residues in the CDR3. Germline values: CDR1 MGHRA, CDR2 YSYEKL. V was pared by 1 base and J by 2 bases, with 16 bases between. This CDR3 reads CASSQGGEFYYTDTQYF. The CDR3 region has the DNA TGCGCCAGCAGCCAAGGAGGGGAATTCTATTACACAGATACGCAGTATTTT.